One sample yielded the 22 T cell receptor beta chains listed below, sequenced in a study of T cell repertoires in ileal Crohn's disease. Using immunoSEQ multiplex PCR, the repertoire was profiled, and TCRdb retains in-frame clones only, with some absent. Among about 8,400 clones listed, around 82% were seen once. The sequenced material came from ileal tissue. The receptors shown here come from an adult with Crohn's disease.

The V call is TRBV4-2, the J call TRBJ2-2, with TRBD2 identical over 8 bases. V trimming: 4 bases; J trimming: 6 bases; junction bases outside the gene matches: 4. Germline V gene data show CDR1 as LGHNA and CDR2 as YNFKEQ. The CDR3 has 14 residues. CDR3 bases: TGTGCCAGCAGCCCAGCGGGAGAGGCCGGGGAGCTGTTTTTT. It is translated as CASSPAGEAGELFF.

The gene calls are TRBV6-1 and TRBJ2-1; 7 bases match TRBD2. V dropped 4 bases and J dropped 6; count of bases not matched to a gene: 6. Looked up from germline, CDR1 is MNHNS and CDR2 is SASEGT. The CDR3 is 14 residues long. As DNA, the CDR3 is TGTGCCAGCAGTGGGGGGGGTTGGGCCAATGAGCAGTTCTTC. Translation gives CASSGGGWANEQFF.

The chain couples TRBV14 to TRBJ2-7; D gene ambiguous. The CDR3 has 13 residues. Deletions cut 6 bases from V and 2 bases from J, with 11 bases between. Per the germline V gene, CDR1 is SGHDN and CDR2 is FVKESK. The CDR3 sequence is CASRPGSTYEQYF. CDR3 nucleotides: TGTGCCAGCAGGCCTGGCTCTACCTACGAGCAGTACTTC. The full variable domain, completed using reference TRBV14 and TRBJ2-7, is EAGVTQFPSHSVIEKGQTVTLRCDPISGHDNLYWYRRVMGKEIKFLLHFVKESKQDESGMPNNRFLAERTGGTYSTLKVQPAELEDSGVYFCASRPGSTYEQYFGPGTRLTVT.

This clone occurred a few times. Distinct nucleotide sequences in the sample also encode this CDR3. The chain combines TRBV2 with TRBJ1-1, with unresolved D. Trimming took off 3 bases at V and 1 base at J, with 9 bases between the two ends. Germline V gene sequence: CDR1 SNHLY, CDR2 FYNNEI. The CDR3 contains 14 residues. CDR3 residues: CASSERPRNTEAFF. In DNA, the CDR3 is TGTGCCAGCAGTGAGAGACCGAGGAACACTGAAGCTTTCTTT.

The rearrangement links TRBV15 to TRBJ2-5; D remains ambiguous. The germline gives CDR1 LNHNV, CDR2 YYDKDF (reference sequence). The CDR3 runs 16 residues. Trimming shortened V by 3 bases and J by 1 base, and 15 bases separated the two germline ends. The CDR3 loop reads CATSSPSMLGQETQYF. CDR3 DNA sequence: TGTGCCACCAGCAGCCCGTCGATGTTGGGCCAAGAGACCCAGTACTTC.

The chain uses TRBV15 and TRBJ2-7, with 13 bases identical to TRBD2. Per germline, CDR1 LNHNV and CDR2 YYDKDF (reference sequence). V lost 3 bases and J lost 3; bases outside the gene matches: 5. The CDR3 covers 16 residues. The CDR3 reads CATSRRTSGSIYEQYF. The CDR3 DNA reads TGTGCCACCAGCAGGCGGACTAGCGGGAGTATCTACGAGCAGTACTTC.

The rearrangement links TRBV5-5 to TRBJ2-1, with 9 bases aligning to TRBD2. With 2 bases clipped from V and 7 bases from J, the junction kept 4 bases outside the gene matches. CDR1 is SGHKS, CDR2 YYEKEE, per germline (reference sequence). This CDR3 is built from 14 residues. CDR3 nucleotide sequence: TGTGCCAGCAGCTTTACGCTAGCGGGAAATGAGCAGTTCTTC. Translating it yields CASSFTLAGNEQFF.

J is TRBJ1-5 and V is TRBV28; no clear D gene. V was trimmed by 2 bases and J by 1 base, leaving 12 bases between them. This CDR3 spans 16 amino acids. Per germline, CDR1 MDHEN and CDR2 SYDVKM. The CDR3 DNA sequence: TGTGCCAGCAGTTTAATACCAGCTGGAAGCAATCAGCCCCAGCATTTT. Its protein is CASSLIPAGSNQPQHF.

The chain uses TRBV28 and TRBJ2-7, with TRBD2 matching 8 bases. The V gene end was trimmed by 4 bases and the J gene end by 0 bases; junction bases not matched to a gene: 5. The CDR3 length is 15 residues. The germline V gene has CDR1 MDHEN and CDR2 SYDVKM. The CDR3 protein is CASSSSGRASYEQYF. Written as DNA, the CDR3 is TGTGCCAGCAGTTCCAGCGGGAGAGCCTCCTACGAGCAGTACTTC.

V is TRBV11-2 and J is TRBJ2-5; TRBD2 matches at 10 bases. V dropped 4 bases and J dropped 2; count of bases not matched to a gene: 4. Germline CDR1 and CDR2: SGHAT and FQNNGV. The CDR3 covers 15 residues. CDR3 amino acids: CASSSGTSAQETQYF. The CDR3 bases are TGTGCCAGCAGCTCCGGGACTAGCGCACAAGAGACCCAGTACTTC.

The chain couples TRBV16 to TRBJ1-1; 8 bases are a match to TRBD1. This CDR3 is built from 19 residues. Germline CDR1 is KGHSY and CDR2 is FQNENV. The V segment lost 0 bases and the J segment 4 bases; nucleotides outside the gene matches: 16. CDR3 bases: TGTGCCAGCAGCCAATCGGGAATCCAGGGGGCTGGGGTAGTCACTGAAGCTTTCTTT. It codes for CASSQSGIQGAGVVTEAFF.

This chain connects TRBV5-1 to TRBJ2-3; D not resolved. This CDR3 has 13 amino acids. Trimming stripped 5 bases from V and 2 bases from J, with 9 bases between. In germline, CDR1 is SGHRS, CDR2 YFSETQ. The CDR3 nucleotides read TGCGCCAGCAGGAATGACCCCACAGATACGCAGTATTTT. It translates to CASRNDPTDTQYF. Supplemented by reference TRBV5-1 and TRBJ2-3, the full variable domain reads KAGVTQTPRYLIKTRGQQVTLSCSPISGHRSVSWYQQTPGQGLQFLFEYFSETQRNKGNFPGRFSGRQFSNSRSEMNVSTLELGDSALYLCASRNDPTDTQYFGPGTRLTVL.

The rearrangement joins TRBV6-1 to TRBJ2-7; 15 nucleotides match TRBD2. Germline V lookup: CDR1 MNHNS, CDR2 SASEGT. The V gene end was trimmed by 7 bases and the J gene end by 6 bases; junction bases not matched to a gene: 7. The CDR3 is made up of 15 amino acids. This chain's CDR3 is CASIPGLAGGGEQYF. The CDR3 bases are TGTGCCAGCATTCCCGGACTAGCGGGAGGGGGCGAGCAGTACTTC.

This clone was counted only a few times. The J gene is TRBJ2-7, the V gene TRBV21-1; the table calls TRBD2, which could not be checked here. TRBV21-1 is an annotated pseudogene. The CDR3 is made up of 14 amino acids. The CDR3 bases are TGTGCCAGCGGAACCGGGATCGTTCCCTACGAGCAGTACTTC. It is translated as CASGTGIVPYEQYF.

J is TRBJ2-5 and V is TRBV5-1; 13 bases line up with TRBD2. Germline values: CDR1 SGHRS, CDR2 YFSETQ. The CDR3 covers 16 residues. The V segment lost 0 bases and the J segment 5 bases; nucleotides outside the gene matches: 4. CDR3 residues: CASSLGLAGGGETQYF. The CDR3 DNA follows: TGCGCCAGCAGCTTGGGACTAGCGGGAGGAGGTGAGACCCAGTACTTC.

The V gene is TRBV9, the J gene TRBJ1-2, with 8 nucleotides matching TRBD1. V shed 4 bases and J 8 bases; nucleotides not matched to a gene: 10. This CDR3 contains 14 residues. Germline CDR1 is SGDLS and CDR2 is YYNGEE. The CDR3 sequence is CASSPDRGVRGYTF. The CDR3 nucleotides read TGTGCCAGCAGCCCTGACAGGGGAGTAAGGGGCTACACCTTC.

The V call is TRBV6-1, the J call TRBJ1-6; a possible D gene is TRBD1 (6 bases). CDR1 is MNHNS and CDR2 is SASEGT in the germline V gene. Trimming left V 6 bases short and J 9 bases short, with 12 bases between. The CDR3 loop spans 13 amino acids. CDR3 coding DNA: TGTGCCAGCAGACAGGGTGAAGGTTCACCCCTCCACTTT. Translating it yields CASRQGEGSPLHF.

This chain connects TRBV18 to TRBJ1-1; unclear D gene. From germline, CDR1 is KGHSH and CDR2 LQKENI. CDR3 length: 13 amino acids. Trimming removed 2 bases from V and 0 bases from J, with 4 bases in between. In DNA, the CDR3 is TGTGCCAGCTCACCAGTTATGAACACTGAAGCTTTCTTT. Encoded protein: CASSPVMNTEAFF.

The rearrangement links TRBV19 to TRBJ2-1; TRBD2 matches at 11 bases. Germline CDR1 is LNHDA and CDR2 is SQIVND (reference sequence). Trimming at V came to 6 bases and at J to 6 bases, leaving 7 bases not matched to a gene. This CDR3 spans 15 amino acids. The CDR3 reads CASRQGLAGGNEQFF. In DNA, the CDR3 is TGTGCCAGTAGGCAAGGGCTAGCGGGAGGCAATGAGCAGTTCTTC.

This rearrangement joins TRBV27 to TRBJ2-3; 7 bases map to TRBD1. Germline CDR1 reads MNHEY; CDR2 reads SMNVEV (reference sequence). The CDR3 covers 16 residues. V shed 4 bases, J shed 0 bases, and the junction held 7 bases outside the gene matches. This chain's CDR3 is CASSSLTTGSTDTQYF. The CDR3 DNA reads TGTGCCAGCAGTTCCTTGACGACAGGGAGCACAGATACGCAGTATTTT.

This CDR3 is CASSPGPSYNEQFF. The CDR3 DNA is TGTGCCAGCAGTCCGGGCCCTTCCTACAATGAGCAGTTCTTC. This chain connects TRBV6-4 to TRBJ2-1; no definite D call. There are 14 residues in the CDR3. Between the trimmed V and J ends, which lost 5 bases and 1 base, there was a span of 9 bases. Per the germline V gene, CDR1 is MRHNA and CDR2 is SNTAGT.

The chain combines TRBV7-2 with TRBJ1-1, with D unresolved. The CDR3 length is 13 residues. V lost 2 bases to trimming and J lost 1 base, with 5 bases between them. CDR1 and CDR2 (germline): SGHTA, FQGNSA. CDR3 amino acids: CASSLYQNTEAFF. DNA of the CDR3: TGTGCCAGCAGCTTATATCAGAACACTGAAGCTTTCTTT.